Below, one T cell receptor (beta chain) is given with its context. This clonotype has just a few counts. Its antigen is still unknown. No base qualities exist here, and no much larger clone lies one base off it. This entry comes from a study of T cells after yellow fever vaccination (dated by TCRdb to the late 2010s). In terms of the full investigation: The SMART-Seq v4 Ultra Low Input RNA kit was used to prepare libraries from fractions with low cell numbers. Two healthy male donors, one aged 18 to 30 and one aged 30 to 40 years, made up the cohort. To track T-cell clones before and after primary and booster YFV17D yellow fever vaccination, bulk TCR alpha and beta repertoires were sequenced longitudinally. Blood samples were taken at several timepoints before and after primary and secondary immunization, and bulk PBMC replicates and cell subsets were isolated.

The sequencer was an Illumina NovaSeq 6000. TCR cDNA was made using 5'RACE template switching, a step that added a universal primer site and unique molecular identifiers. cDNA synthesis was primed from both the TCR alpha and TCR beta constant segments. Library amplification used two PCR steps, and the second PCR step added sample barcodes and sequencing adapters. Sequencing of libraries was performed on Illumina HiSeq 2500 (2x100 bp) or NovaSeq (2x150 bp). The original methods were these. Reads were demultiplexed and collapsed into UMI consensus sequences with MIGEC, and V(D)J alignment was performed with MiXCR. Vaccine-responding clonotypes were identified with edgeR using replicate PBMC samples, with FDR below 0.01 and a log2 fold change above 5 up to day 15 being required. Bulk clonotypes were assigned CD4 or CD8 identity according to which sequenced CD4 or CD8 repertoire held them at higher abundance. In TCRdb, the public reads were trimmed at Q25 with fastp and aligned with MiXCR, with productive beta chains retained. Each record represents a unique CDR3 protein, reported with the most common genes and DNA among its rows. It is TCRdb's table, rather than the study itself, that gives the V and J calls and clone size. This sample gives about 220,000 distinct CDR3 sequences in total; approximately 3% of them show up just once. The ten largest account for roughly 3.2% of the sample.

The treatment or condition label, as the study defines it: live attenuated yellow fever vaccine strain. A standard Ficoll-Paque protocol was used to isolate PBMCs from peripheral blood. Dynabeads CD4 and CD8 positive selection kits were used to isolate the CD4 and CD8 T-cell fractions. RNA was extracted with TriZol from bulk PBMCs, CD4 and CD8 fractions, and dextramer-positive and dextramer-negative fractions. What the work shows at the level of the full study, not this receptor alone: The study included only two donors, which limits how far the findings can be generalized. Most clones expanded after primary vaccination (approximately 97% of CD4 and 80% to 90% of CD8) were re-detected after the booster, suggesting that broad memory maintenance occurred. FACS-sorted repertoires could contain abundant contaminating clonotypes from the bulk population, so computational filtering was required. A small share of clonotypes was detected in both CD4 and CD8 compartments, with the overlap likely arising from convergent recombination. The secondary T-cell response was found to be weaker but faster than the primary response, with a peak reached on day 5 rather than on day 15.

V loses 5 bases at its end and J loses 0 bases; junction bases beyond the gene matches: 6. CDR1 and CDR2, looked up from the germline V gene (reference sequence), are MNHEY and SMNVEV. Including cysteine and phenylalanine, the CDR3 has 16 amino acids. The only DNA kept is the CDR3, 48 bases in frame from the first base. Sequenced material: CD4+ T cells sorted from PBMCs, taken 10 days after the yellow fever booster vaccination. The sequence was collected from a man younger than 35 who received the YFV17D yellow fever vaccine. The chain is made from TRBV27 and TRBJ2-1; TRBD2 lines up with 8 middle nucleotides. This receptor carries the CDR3 CASSPPGGASYNEQFF. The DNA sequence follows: TGTGCCAGCAGTCCGCCCGGGGGGGCCTCCTACAATGAGCAGTTCTTC.